This entry describes one T cell receptor (beta chain). Unique molecular identifiers were used in preparing the TCRbeta library. A single record per CDR3 protein comes from TCRdb applying MiXCR to the PCR reads. The sample lists a few hundred thousand distinct CDR3 sequences; about a tenth were seen once. This specimen comes from a study of T-cell reconstitution after alpha-beta-depleted transplantation in children. J lost 3 bases, V lost 1 base, and 6 bases had no gene match. CDR3 size: 16 residues. The germline CDR1 and CDR2 sequences are SGHVS and FQNEAQ. This sample comprised PBMCs from the stem cell graft donor, obtained from the stem cell graft. V usage is TRBV7-8 and J usage is TRBJ2-5; 9 bases agree with TRBD2. This receptor was identified in a human donor who donated a stem cell graft to a child with acute myeloid leukemia. In DNA form, the CDR3 reads TGTGCCAGCAGCTTAGAGCGGACTAGCGCCAAAGAGACCCAGTACTTC. This codes for CASSLERTSAKETQYF.